Listed below are T cell receptor beta chains from one sample, sequenced in a study of blood T cell repertoires in COVID-19. Profiled with immunoSEQ multiplex PCR; TCRdb holds only in-frame clones, not every one. The data hold 90,000 to 100,000 clones, with less than 85% observed a single time. Input material: peripheral blood. The receptor set was obtained from a woman in her sixties with acute or convalescent COVID-19. The CDR3 runs from the conserved cysteine through the conserved F or W. A D gene is named only where the DNA matches it firmly. Not every row has a clone size; where given, it reads once, few, many or a size class.

J gene | clone size | D gene | V gene | CDR3 DNA | CDR3 protein
TRBJ1-2 | - | - | TRBV5-4 | TGTGCCAGCAGCTTGGGGGGGCAACTTAACTATGGCTACACCTTC | CASSLGGQLNYGYTF
TRBJ2-5 | - | TRBD2 | TRBV19 | TGTGCCAGTAGCCAGTGGTCGAGCGGGGGGCCGAGAGAGACCCAGTACTTC | CASSQWSSGGPRETQYF
TRBJ2-4 | - | - | TRBV27 | TGTGCCAGCATAGCCGGGACTGCAGGGAGCATTCAGTACTTC | CASIAGTAGSIQYF
TRBJ1-1 | - | - | TRBV14 | TGTGCCAGCAGCCAAGCGTTTGGAGGGAAGAACACTGAAGCTTTCTTT | CASSQAFGGKNTEAFF
TRBJ2-3 | - | - | TRBV7-6 | TGTGCCAGCACCAAACTAAGCACAGATACGCAGTATTTT | CASTKLSTDTQYF
TRBJ2-5 | - | TRBD2 | TRBV5-4 | TGTGCCAGCAGCACGGGACTAGCGGGTCAAGAGACCCAGTACTTC | CASSTGLAGQETQYF
TRBJ1-3 | - | TRBD1 | TRBV19 | TGTGCCACCGACAGGGGGTGGTCCGGAAACACCATATATTTT | CATDRGWSGNTIYF
TRBJ2-5 | - | - | TRBV5-6 | TGTGCCAGCAGCTTGTTTCCGGGTGAGGGCCAAGAGACCCAGTACTTC | CASSLFPGEGQETQYF
TRBJ1-1 | - | - | TRBV6-2/TRBV6-3 | TGTGCCAGCAGTAAATCTACAGGGTTCATTGAAGCTTTCTTT | CASSKSTGFIEAFF
TRBJ1-1 | many | TRBD1 | TRBV2 | TGTGCCAGCAGCACAGGGGTGAACACTGAAGCTTTCTTT | CASSTGVNTEAFF
TRBJ2-3 | - | - | TRBV11-3 | TGTGCCAGCAGCTTACGGGACACAGATACGCAGTATTTT | CASSLRDTDTQYF
TRBJ1-5 | once | TRBD1 | TRBV28 | TGTGCCAGCAGTCGGACGACAGGGATCAATCAGCCCCAGCATTTT | CASSRTTGINQPQHF
TRBJ1-3 | - | TRBD1 | TRBV4-2 | TGTGCCAGCAGCCACGGGACAGCTGGAAACACCATATATTTT | CASSHGTAGNTIYF
TRBJ1-5 | - | - | TRBV7-2 | TGTGCCAGCAGCCGGGACAACAATCAGCCCCAGCATTTT | CASSRDNNQPQHF
TRBJ1-1 | - | - | TRBV30 | TGTGCCTGGAAAACGGGAGCTGAAGCTTTCTTT | CAWKTGAEAFF
TRBJ1-3 | - | TRBD1 | TRBV19 | TGTGCCAGTAGTGCGGACAGGGTGGGTGGAAACACCATATATTTT | CASSADRVGGNTIYF
TRBJ2-5 | few | TRBD2 | TRBV14 | TGTGCCAGCAGCCAAGAGTTGGGACTAGCGGGAAAAGAGACCCAGTACTTC | CASSQELGLAGKETQYF
TRBJ2-7 | - | - | TRBV19 | TGTGCCACCCAAGGGGCCTACGAGCAGTACTTC | CATQGAYEQYF
TRBJ1-5 | once | - | TRBV3-1/TRBV3-2 | TGTGCCAGCAGCCAAGGTCGGTCCAATCAGCCCCAGCATTTT | CASSQGRSNQPQHF
TRBJ2-2 | - | TRBD1 | TRBV27 | TGTGCCAGCAGTTTTTTCGCGGACAGGAGAATCACCGGGGAGCTGTTTTTT | CASSFFADRRITGELFF
TRBJ1-4 | - | - | TRBV5-1 | TGCGCCAGCAGCTTGGAAGGGGGAAGCGAAAAACTGTTTTTT | CASSLEGGSEKLFF
TRBJ1-1 | - | - | TRBV27 | TGTGCCAGCAGTTTCTCGAAGGGAGTCATGAACACTGAAGCTTTCTTT | CASSFSKGVMNTEAFF
TRBJ1-2 | - | - | TRBV5-6 | TGTGCCAGCAGCTTGCAGGCCCTGGGCTACACCTTC | CASSLQALGYTF
TRBJ1-2 | - | - | TRBV15 | TGTGCCACCAGCAGAGACAGGGGACTAGATGGCTACACCTTC | CATSRDRGLDGYTF
TRBJ2-5 | once | - | TRBV30 | TGTGCCTGGAGTGTGTCTCGGGAGACCCAGTACTTC | CAWSVSRETQYF
TRBJ1-2 | - | - | TRBV12-3/TRBV12-4 | TGTGCCAGCACCACTGGGGGGGAGTATGGCTACACCTTC | CASTTGGEYGYTF
TRBJ1-3 | - | TRBD1 | TRBV6-5 | TGTGCCAGCAAGGTCCAGGGGGGAGGAAACACCATATATTTT | CASKVQGGGNTIYF
TRBJ1-5 | - | - | TRBV12-3/TRBV12-4 | TGTGCCAGCAGTTTCGGGGAATTCCGGCCCCAGCATTTT | CASSFGEFRPQHF
TRBJ2-6 | - | TRBD1 | TRBV3-1/TRBV3-2 | TGTGCCAGCAGCCTCAGGACAGGGAACTCTGGGGCCAACGTCCTGACTTTC | CASSLRTGNSGANVLTF
TRBJ2-2 | - | - | TRBV18 | TGTGCCAGCTCACCACGCAGGGGAGACACCGGGGAGCTGTTTTTT | CASSPRRGDTGELFF
TRBJ2-1 | - | TRBD2 | TRBV3-1/TRBV3-2 | TGTGCCAGCAGCCTCGGACTAGCGGGGAGTCTGCAGTTCTTC | CASSLGLAGSLQFF
TRBJ2-1 | - | TRBD1 | TRBV11-1 | TGTGCCAGCAGCTTGTGGGGGACAGGGGAGGGTGAGCAGTTCTTC | CASSLWGTGEGEQFF
TRBJ1-6 | - | - | TRBV13 | TGTGCCAGCAGCCCATCGATGTCCCGGAATTCACCCCTCCACTTT | CASSPSMSRNSPLHF
TRBJ2-1 | - | TRBD1 | TRBV28 | TGTGCCAGCAGTTTCCCGGGACAGGGGAACAATGAGCAGTTCTTC | CASSFPGQGNNEQFF
TRBJ1-2 | few | - | TRBV30 | TGTGCCTGGAGGTCGGGGATATATGGCTACACCTTC | CAWRSGIYGYTF
TRBJ1-2 | - | TRBD1 | TRBV2 | TGTGCCAGCAGGCCAGAGGGACAGATATATGGCTACACCTTC | CASRPEGQIYGYTF
TRBJ1-4 | - | TRBD1 | TRBV28 | TGTGCCACTTCCCTGCCAGGGACAGGGAATGAAAAACTGTTTTTT | CATSLPGTGNEKLFF
TRBJ1-3 | - | - | TRBV27 | TGTGCCAGCAGTCCTCAGGGTAGTTGGAACACCATATATTTT | CASSPQGSWNTIYF
TRBJ1-4 | once | - | TRBV12-5 | TGTGCTAGTGGTCTCGGGACAACTAATGAAAAACTGTTTTTT | CASGLGTTNEKLFF
TRBJ2-5 | - | - | TRBV6-2/TRBV6-3 | TGTGCCAGCAGTTACTCGACCCTGGGAGGAGAGACCCAGTACTTC | CASSYSTLGGETQYF
TRBJ1-5 | - | - | TRBV6-5 | TGTGCCAGCAGTTACCTTTTCAGGGGTCAGCCCCAGCATTTT | CASSYLFRGQPQHF
TRBJ1-3 | - | - | TRBV28 | TGTGCCAGCAGTTGGGCCAGCTCTGGAAACACCATATATTTT | CASSWASSGNTIYF
TRBJ2-1 | - | - | TRBV4-1 | TGCGCCAGCAGCCAGAGGGGGGGCTCCTACAATGAGCAGTTCTTC | CASSQRGGSYNEQFF
TRBJ1-2 | - | - | TRBV6-5 | TGTGCCAGCTTAGGGGCAGCCCCTAACTATGGCTACACCTTC | CASLGAAPNYGYTF
TRBJ2-3 | - | - | TRBV7-2 | TGTGCCAGCAGCTTCGGTGACCAGCGAGATACGCAGTATTTT | CASSFGDQRDTQYF
TRBJ1-2 | - | - | TRBV5-1 | TGCGCCAGCAGCTTGGTGCAGGGTGCAGGCTACACCTTC | CASSLVQGAGYTF
TRBJ2-3 | - | TRBD2 | TRBV5-1 | TGCGCCAGCAGCTTGCGAGCGGGGGGCACAGATACGCAGTATTTT | CASSLRAGGTDTQYF
TRBJ1-2 | - | - | TRBV7-2 | TGTGCCAGCAGCTTAGAATCAGGATTCGGCGGCTACACCTTC | CASSLESGFGGYTF
TRBJ1-1 | few | - | TRBV10-1 | TGCGCCCTAGATTTCAGGGTGGCGGTGAACACTGAAGCTTTCTTT | CALDFRVAVNTEAFF
TRBJ1-1 | few | TRBD1 | TRBV30 | TGTGCCTGGAATGGGGGACAGACTGAAGCTTTCTTT | CAWNGGQTEAFF
TRBJ2-7 | few | - | TRBV3-1/TRBV3-2 | TGTGCCAGCAGCCAAGAGAGTAGCTCGGTCTACGAGCAGTACTTC | CASSQESSSVYEQYF
TRBJ1-5 | once | - | TRBV14 | TGTGCCAGCAGCCAGGGGGTAGGGGGTCAGCCCCAGCATTTT | CASSQGVGGQPQHF
TRBJ1-1 | - | TRBD1 | TRBV3-1/TRBV3-2 | TGTGCCAGCAGCCCCCAGGGGGCGAACACTGAAGCTTTCTTT | CASSPQGANTEAFF